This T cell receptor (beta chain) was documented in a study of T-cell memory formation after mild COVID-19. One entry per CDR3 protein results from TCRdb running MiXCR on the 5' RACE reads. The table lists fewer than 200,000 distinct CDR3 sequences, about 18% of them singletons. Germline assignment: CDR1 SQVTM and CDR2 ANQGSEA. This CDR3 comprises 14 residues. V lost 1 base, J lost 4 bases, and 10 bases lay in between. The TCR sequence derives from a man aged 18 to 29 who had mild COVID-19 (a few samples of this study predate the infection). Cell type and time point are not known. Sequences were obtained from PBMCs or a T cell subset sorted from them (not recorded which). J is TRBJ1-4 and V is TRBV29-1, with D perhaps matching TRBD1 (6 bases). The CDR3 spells CSVEGRGDNEKLFF. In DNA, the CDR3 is TGCAGCGTTGAAGGCAGGGGAGATAATGAAAAACTGTTTTTT.